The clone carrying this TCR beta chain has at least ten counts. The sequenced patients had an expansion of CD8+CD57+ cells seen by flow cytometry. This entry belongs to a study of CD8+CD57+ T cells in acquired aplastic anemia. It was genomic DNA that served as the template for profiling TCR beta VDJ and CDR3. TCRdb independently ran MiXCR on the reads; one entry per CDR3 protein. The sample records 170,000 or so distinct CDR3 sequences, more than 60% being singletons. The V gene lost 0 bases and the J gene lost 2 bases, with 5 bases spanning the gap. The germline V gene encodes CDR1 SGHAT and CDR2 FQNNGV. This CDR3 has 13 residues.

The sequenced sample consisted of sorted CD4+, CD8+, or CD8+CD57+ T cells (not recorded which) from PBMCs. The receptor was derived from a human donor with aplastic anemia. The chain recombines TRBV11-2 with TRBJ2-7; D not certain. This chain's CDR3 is CASSLEQAYEQYF. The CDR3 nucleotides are TGTGCCAGCAGCTTAGAGCAGGCCTACGAGCAGTACTTC.